This section outlines one TCR beta chain sequence together with its context. Its antigen has not been determined. No base qualities exist here, and no much larger clone lies one base off it. The cohort was made up of roughly 670 healthy bone marrow donors. At the time of sampling, all cohort members were nominally healthy, though unrecorded immune exposures were likely present. The donor tested CMV seronegative and was one of the 352 seronegative cohort members. A peripheral blood sample was collected from each donor, and TCR beta sequencing was performed on peripheral blood mononuclear cells. The Qiagen DNeasy Blood Extraction Kit was used to extract genomic DNA from the blood cell samples. The data were obtained in a study of cytomegalovirus exposure and HLA in healthy donors (dated by TCRdb to 2015 to 2018). For context, the study as a whole: An earlier analysis of approximately 640 of the donors reported roughly 300 Gb of sequence data and 100 million to 130 million unique TCR beta sequences from roughly 180 million T cells. An early release covering just under 650 HLA-typed donors comprised approximately 300 gigabases of sequencing data and tens of millions of unique TCR sequences. Of the 350 to 450 genotyped donors, 65% to 90% fell in the genetic ancestry cluster associated with self-reported Caucasian donors. The study aimed to test whether signatures of past pathogen exposure could be identified by cataloging public T cell receptors. Using immunosequencing, the study profiled T cell repertoires from 550 to 750 subjects and related those repertoires to cytomegalovirus serostatus. A separate validation cohort of approximately 120 different subjects was used in addition to the 666-subject first cohort. To predict cytomegalovirus infection status, the study combined high-throughput TCR immunosequencing, statistical association of individual TCRs with disease status, and machine learning. In a later analysis, previously published TCR beta repertoires from 666 donors were re-analyzed and high-resolution HLA genotyping was added so that TCR occurrence patterns could be studied. Rather than drawing on any new phenotypic data, the later analysis identified candidate immune exposures from TCR beta sequences and the way those sequences occurred across donors. An earlier analysis of some 500 of the donors applied high-throughput TCR beta sequencing to assess whether each TCR beta V gene segment acted as functional or pseudogenic. Donor age, sex, ethnicity and CMV serostatus were compiled together with the repertoire data. A later genetic analysis took genome-wide SNP genotypes for 398 of the 666 donors and used that subset as a discovery cohort. Every repertoire in the discovery cohort had been generated on one and the same sequencing platform. Both class I and class II loci were covered by HLA typing, at four-digit resolution. Typing coverage varied by locus: 629-630 donors for A, B, C, DRB1 and DQB1; roughly 560 for DQA1; more than 600 for DPA1; some 470 for DPB1. Roughly 5 DR-DQ haplotypes were handled as single units for association and clustering, since linkage in the cohort was strong. Among roughly 400 genotyped donors of the cohort, an average of 235,054 unique TCR beta nucleotide sequences were sequenced per donor, roughly a sixth of them non-productive.

The library was obtained by the immunoSEQ multiplex PCR assay. A mixture of 60 forward primers for TCR Vbeta segments and 13 reverse primers for TCR Jbeta segments was used in the multiplex PCR. The CDR3 region of rearranged TCR beta genes was amplified from genomic DNA by a multiplex PCR assay. The Illumina HiSeq System was used to sequence the amplified TCR beta libraries as 87-base-pair reads. Regarding the original processing steps: A later analysis tallied some 79 million unique TCR beta chains across the 700 or so repertoires, and approximately 9.9 million of those chains were shared by two or more donors. A nearest-neighbor algorithm error-corrected the raw reads and collapsed the reads into unique sequences, merging closely related sequences to remove PCR and sequencing errors. V, D and J gene segments were assigned by aligning CDR3 sequences to IMGT reference sequences. Each retained sequence needed at least a six-nucleotide match to both a V gene segment and a J gene segment. Rearrangements were called productive when the CDR3 lacked stop codons and stayed in frame with V and J; all others were non-productive. Following IMGT convention, CDR3 was defined as the stretch from the second conserved V-encoded cysteine up to the conserved J-encoded phenylalanine. In an earlier analysis of 500 to 650 of the donors, sequences lacking an unambiguous match to a single V gene segment were excluded. An earlier analysis of over 450 of the donors classified V segments as functional when productive rearrangements were above 56.7% and as segregating when the standard deviation between donors was above 5%. A statistical classification framework was built for diagnosing cytomegalovirus status from the catalog of TCR beta chain sequences. In a later analysis, V and J genes were assigned by comparing TCR nucleotide sequences against IMGT/GENE-DB human TR gene sequences. The TCRdist pipeline was used in a later analysis to assign CDR3 sequences and most-parsimonious VDJ recombination scenarios. A later analysis defined each TCR beta chain by its CDR3 amino acid sequence plus V-gene family, and excluded reads lacking a unique V-gene family. To address suspected cross-contamination and a sequencing artifact, a later analysis removed approximately 590 highly shared, low-generation-probability nucleotide sequences. In a later analysis, a clonal expansion index for each public chain was calculated from normalized within-repertoire ranks of inferred template counts. A later analysis computed generation probabilities with a VDJ recombination model fitted to out-of-frame rearrangements, and checked the results against IGoR. Hypergeometric tests were used in a later analysis to score TCR-TCR, TCR-HLA and TCR-CMV co-occurrence, with a repertoire-size bias correction applied to the TCR pairs. False discovery rates were estimated in a later analysis by permuting HLA or CMV assignments 20 times. In a later analysis, co-occurring TCRs were grouped using DBSCAN, and TCRdist sequence similarity was added for clustering within HLA-allele-positive subsets. Co-occurrence clustering excluded repertoires with fewer than 30,000 or more than 120,000 public chains, plus five with anomalous nucleotide sharing. This is the immuneACCESS table as TCRdb keeps it, with only in-frame sequences that have V and J called. A part of the clones is gone; compared with another copy, unresolved V genes explain less than half, and the rest is unexplained. For V, J and clone size, that table is used; D and trimming come from the DNA. The table for this sample lists about 77,000 clones; around 78% of them were counted only once. The ten largest account for 3% to 3.5% of the sample.

The full study reports these points: Cytomegalovirus status was reported to be diagnosed by the classifier with high specificity and sensitivity in both the original and validation cohorts. Most TCR sequences were seen in very few donors, while some public TCRs were found in many individuals. In a later analysis, TCR association rates were found to vary across HLA loci, with the most associated TCRs seen for DRB1 alleles and the fewest for HLA-C alleles. The 87-base-pair reads could not distinguish some IMGT-functional V segments, including TRBV6-2 and TRBV6-3, so those segments were excluded. Specific HLA alleles were associated with roughly 16,000 TCR beta sequences at a false discovery rate of 0.05 in a later analysis. Linkage disequilibrium might explain the correlated functional status among segregating V segments, but an unknown experimental factor could not be ruled out. A later genetic analysis reported fewer N-insertions in productive TCRs among donors in an Asian-associated ancestry cluster than the roughly 700-donor mean. In a later analysis, most CMV-associated TCR beta chains were found to appear HLA-restricted, with HLA associations seemingly driven largely by CMV exposure. In vitro tests confirmed that three of the cytomegalovirus-associated TCR beta chains recognize cytomegalovirus antigens. When HLA alleles, especially DR and DQ, strongly co-occurred, attributing TCR associations to individual alleles was difficult. A further reported finding was that TCR beta sequences accurately predicted the HLA-A and HLA-B alleles for most subjects in the first cohort. Because counts were too low, seventeen rarely observed V segments, including chromosome 9 orphons, were left out of the earlier analysis of approximately 580 of the donors. The study gave a list of about 170 TCR beta chains associated with cytomegalovirus. A later genetic analysis associated a missense DCLRE1C variant with V-gene and J-gene trimming of TCR beta chains, and an independent cohort replicated the association. Because HLA typing was unavailable for some donors at each locus, only the typed subset was used in association tests. For the cohort, immune exposure information was limited to CMV serostatus. The presence/absence analyses assumed that sequencing depth was roughly uniform across donors, and that assumption may not be true. In this cohort, only TCR beta chains were sequenced, and detectable features were limited by the absence of alpha or paired-chain data. An earlier analysis of 587 of the donors showed that most TCR beta V segments appeared in productive rearrangements either about 90% or about 30% of the time, which broadly matched IMGT annotations. According to the authors, the approach could potentially be generalized to other disease states and immunological phenotypes. In a later analysis, HLA-associated TCR beta chains were found to be more clonally expanded and to have lower generation probabilities than equally common non-associated chains. A group of highly shared sequence variants was considered likely to be a technical artifact of the sequencing pipeline. Several of the top co-occurrence clusters appeared to be linked to parvovirus B19, influenza, CMV and Epstein-Barr virus, according to a later analysis.

Trimming at the junction amounts to 5 bases on V and 0 bases on J, and the germline ends lie 7 bases apart. As encoded in the germline V gene, CDR1 is SNHLY while CDR2 is FYNNEI. Its CDR3 holds 13 amino acids, cysteine through phenylalanine. Solely the CDR3 DNA is kept, with 39 bases framed from the first base. This TCR was recovered from a man aged 35 to 55 in good health and CMV-seronegative. The sample taken for sequencing was PBMCs. The rearrangement combines TRBV2 with TRBJ1-1; D gene: possibly TRBD1, on 6 matching bases. CDR3 reads: CASSRTVNTEAFF. The DNA is as follows: TGTGCCAGCAGTAGGACAGTGAACACTGAAGCTTTCTTT.